This T cell receptor beta chain was sequenced in a study of PD-L1 blockade in urothelial cancer. At the level of the study: Analysis of blood occurred 3 weeks (second dose) and 6 weeks after treatment start. T cell content in blood samples showed a median of 141,255. Findings of the study overall: Blood clones associated with the tumor expanded more at 3 weeks in durable-benefit patients.

Comments on this clone: Its antigen is unidentified.

Germline CDR1 and CDR2: MDHEN and SYDVKM. The CDR3 consists of 15 residues. The V and J ends lost 3 bases and 1 base respectively, with 10 bases between them. The table came from immunoSEQ multiplex PCR; TCRdb's copy has only in-frame clones and leaves some out. The sample holds some 45,000 clones; roughly 84% are singletons and the top ten take roughly 25%. The time point was: pretreatment peripheral blood. The clonotype comes from a donor at least 40 years old with urothelial cancer. The gene calls are TRBV28 and TRBJ1-3; no clear D. Specimen: PBMCs, collected around atezolizumab (anti-PD-L1) treatment. The CDR3 DNA is TGTGCCAGCAGTTTGGTCGGGATTTCTGGAAACACCATATATTTT. This encodes CASSLVGISGNTIYF.